This TCR beta chain was sequenced for a study of blood T cell repertoires in COVID-19. Participants spanned ages about 18 to 100 years and resided in about two dozen US areas. Germline assignment: CDR1 MNHEY and CDR2 SMNVEV (reference sequence). The CDR3 has 16 residues. V dropped 5 bases and J dropped 3 bases, with 16 bases sitting between them. The protocol was immunoSEQ multiplex PCR, while the TCRdb copy is restricted to in-frame clones and leaves out a portion. The sample yields some 210,000 clones, 81% seen once. This receptor was identified in a woman between 45 and 65 years old with acute COVID-19. Sequenced: PBMCs or T cells enriched from blood (not recorded which). The rearrangement joins TRBV27 to TRBJ2-2; D unresolved. CDR3 in amino acids: CASSQKAFGDTGELFF. The CDR3 coding sequence is TGTGCCAGCAGTCAGAAGGCATTCGGAGACACCGGGGAGCTGTTTTTT.